Below are 10 T cell receptor beta chains sequenced from a single sample in a study of blood T cells in healthy people across ages. Sample-barcoded 5' priming and a J-beta primer mix drove a second PCR of roughly 6 to 12 cycles. In TCRdb, the 5' RACE reads were re-called with MiXCR into one record per CDR3 protein. The table has 1.5 million to 2 million distinct CDR3 sequences, around half seen once. Sequenced: blood. These receptors all stem from a woman aged 40 to 49 in good health.

The chain recombines TRBV4-1 with TRBJ2-7; 8 nucleotides agree with TRBD1. The V gene's germline CDR1 is MGHRA and CDR2 YSYEKL. J gave up 2 bases and V 4 bases, and 7 bases lay outside the gene matches. The CDR3 is 15 residues long. The CDR3 sequence: CASSPADRETYEQYF. The CDR3 nucleotides read TGCGCCAGCAGCCCCGCGGACAGGGAAACCTACGAGCAGTACTTC.

This sequence joins TRBV7-2 and TRBJ1-2; tentative D call: TRBD1 (6 bases). The CDR3 runs 15 residues. V lost 5 bases, J lost 3 bases, and 16 bases lay in between. CDR1 and CDR2 (germline): SGHTA, FQGNSA. The CDR3 spells CASSPYRAEDYGYTF. The CDR3 DNA reads as TGTGCCAGCAGCCCATACAGGGCGGAGGACTATGGCTACACCTTC.

Many counts were recorded for this clonotype. The chain combines TRBV13 with TRBJ2-4; D unresolved. CDR1 and CDR2 from the germline V gene are PRHDT and FYEKMQ (reference sequence). V was pared by 5 bases and J by 5 bases, with 10 bases between. The CDR3 extends over 13 amino acids. The CDR3 reads CASSTPTENIQYF. The DNA of the CDR3 is TGTGCCAGCAGCACCCCGACTGAAAACATTCAGTACTTC.

This chain joins TRBV12-5 and TRBJ2-5, with 10 bases fitting TRBD2. The CDR3 covers 15 residues. The germline V gene encodes CDR1 LGHNT and CDR2 FRNRAP. V was clipped by 2 bases and J by 5 bases; unmatched bases: 5. CDR3 protein: CASGLYSGGLETQYF. The CDR3 nucleotides are TGTGCTAGTGGTTTGTATAGCGGGGGGCTGGAGACCCAGTACTTC. Supplemented by reference TRBV12-5 and TRBJ2-5, the full variable domain reads DARVTQTPRHKVTEMGQEVTMRCQPILGHNTVFWYRQTMMQGLELLAYFRNRAPLDDSGMPKDRFSAEMPDATLATLKIQPSEPRDSAVYFCASGLYSGGLETQYFGPGTRLLVL.

The chain couples TRBV6-5 to TRBJ1-5; TRBD1 might be the D (6 bases). Per the germline V gene, CDR1 is MNHEY and CDR2 is SVGAGI. The CDR3 totals 13 residues. V was pared by 11 bases and J by 7 bases, with 18 bases between. The CDR3 DNA is TGTGCCGTGGGACATCAGAGAGGGCAGCCCCAGCATTTT. Protein product: CAVGHQRGQPQHF.

This chain joins TRBV20-1 and TRBJ2-5; either TRBD1 or TRBD2 may fit D (7 bases each). CDR3 size: 15 residues. Germline loops: CDR1 DFQATT, CDR2 SNEGSKA (reference sequence). The V end was cut by 1 base, the J end by 0 bases, with 12 bases between. Written as DNA, the CDR3 is TGCAGTGCTAGAGCAGGGGGGGGGTACCAAGAGACCCAGTACTTC. This sequence encodes CSARAGGGYQETQYF.

The V call is TRBV11-1, the J call TRBJ2-5; D may be TRBD2 (5 bases). Per the germline V gene, CDR1 is SGHAT and CDR2 is FQDESV (reference sequence). V lost 5 bases and J 2 bases, leaving 15 bases between the germline ends. The CDR3 is 15 residues long. The CDR3 spells CASSVEWTGQETQYF. The CDR3 bases are TGTGCCAGCAGCGTAGAGTGGACTGGACAAGAGACCCAGTACTTC.

The chain couples TRBV7-9 to TRBJ1-1; the D gene is possibly TRBD1 (5 bases). V was pared by 3 bases and J by 2 bases, with 7 bases between. Looked up from germline, CDR1 is SEHNR and CDR2 is FQNEAQ (reference sequence). The length of the CDR3 is 13 residues. CDR3 in amino acids: CASSFDSNTEAFF. The CDR3 bases are TGTGCCAGCAGCTTCGACAGTAACACTGAAGCTTTCTTT.

The CDR3 loop reads CASSYGGGHGYTF. The CDR3 nucleotides read TGTGCCAGCAGTTACGGTGGGGGCCATGGCTACACCTTC. The rearrangement links TRBV6-2 or TRBV6-3 to TRBJ1-2; D may be TRBD1 (6 bases). Germline assignment: CDR1 MNHEY and CDR2 SVGEGT. This CDR3 region has 13 residues. Trimming took off 2 bases at V and 6 bases at J, with 10 bases between the two ends.

J is TRBJ2-3 and V is TRBV7-3; 8 positions agree with TRBD1. J was trimmed by 4 bases and V by 8 bases; bases with no gene match: 11. Germline CDR1 SGHTA, CDR2 FQGTGA. There are 15 residues in the CDR3. The CDR3 region is CASGGLDREADTQYF. CDR3 bases: TGTGCCAGCGGCGGGTTGGACAGGGAGGCAGATACGCAGTATTTT. Complete variable domain (other parts from reference TRBV7-3 and TRBJ2-3): GAGVSQTPSNKVTEKGKYVELRCDPISGHTALYWYRQSLGQGPEFLIYFQGTGAADDSGLPNDRFFAVRPEGSVSTLKIQRTERGDSAVYLCASGGLDREADTQYFGPGTRLTVL.